The 4 T cell receptor beta chains in this list originate from one sample, sequenced in a study of T cell responses to AZD1222 COVID-19 vaccine listed by TCRdb under 2021. The library was built by means of the immunoSEQ multiplex PCR assay. What TCRdb holds here is the immuneACCESS table cut down to in-frame rearrangements. Part of the clones is not present; checked against another copy, under half of the missing clones reflect an unresolved V gene, and the others are unexplained. This sample has about 130,000 clones in its table, and approximately 84% of those were observed once. 20% to 25% of the sample goes to the ten largest clones. Sample time point, as interpreted from the label and publication: baseline before first vaccination. The source material was peripheral blood, sampled on day 0 of AZD1222 vaccination. These receptor sequences come from an adult in good health.

This chain links TRBV10-3 with TRBJ1-1; no clear D. Germline CDR1 and CDR2: ENHRY and SYGVKD. The CDR3 spans 16 residues. The V end lost 2 bases, the J end lost 3 bases, and 16 bases lay between the germline ends. CDR3 residues: CAISEPSGFGDTEAFF. The CDR3 nucleotides read TGTGCCATCAGTGAGCCCTCGGGATTTGGGGACACTGAAGCTTTCTTT.

This clone was observed a single time. The chain has TRBV19 and TRBJ1-1, with no clear D. The CDR3 is 14 residues long. The V gene's germline CDR1 is LNHDA and CDR2 SQIVND (reference sequence). V lost 5 bases and J lost 1, with 11 bases in between. This chain's CDR3 is CASSLQGENTEAFF. The DNA for the CDR3 is TGTGCCAGTAGTCTACAAGGTGAGAACACTGAAGCTTTCTTT.

This chain uses TRBV19 with TRBJ1-1; D not certain. Between the trimmed V and J ends, which lost 4 bases and 2 bases, there was a span of 14 bases. Per the germline V gene, CDR1 is LNHDA and CDR2 is SQIVND (reference sequence). The CDR3 has 15 residues. The CDR3 sequence is CASSTYPGLNTEAFF. CDR3 coding DNA: TGTGCCAGTAGTACTTACCCAGGACTCAACACTGAAGCTTTCTTT. The variable domain in full, completed from reference TRBV19 and TRBJ1-1, reads DGGITQSPKYLFRKEGQNVTLSCEQNLNHDAMYWYRQDPGQGLRLIYYSQIVNDFQKGDIAEGYSVSREKKESFPLTVTSAQKNPTAFYLCASSTYPGLNTEAFFGQGTRLTVV.

As to this clone: Other nucleotide sequences in the sample specify the same CDR3. V gene TRBV11-2 combines with J gene TRBJ2-1, with D tentatively TRBD1 (5 bases). This CDR3 is built from 13 residues. Deletions cut 0 bases from V and 8 bases from J, with 8 bases between. From germline, CDR1 is SGHAT and CDR2 FQNNGV. For the CDR3, the DNA is TGTGCCAGCAGCTTAGACAGGGAAGATGAGCAGTTCTTC. Its translation is CASSLDREDEQFF.